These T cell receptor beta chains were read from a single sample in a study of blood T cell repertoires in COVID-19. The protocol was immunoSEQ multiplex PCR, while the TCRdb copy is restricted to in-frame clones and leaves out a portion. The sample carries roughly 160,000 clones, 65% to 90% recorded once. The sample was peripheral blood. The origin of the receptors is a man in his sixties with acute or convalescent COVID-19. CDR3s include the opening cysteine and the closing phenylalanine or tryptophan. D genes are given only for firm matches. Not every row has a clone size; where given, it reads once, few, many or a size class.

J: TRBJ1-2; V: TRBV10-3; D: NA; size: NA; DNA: TGTGCCATCAGTGACTCAGGACAGCCTGAAGCTAACTATGGCTACACCTTC; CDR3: CAISDSGQPEANYGYTF
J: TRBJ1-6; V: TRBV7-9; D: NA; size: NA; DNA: TGTGCCAGCCGCCAAGGGAGCTCCTATAATTCACCCCTCCACTTT; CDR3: CASRQGSSYNSPLHF
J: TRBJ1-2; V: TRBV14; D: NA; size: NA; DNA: TGTGCCAGCAGCCAAGATGGCAGGGTTGGAGGCTACACCTTC; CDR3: CASSQDGRVGGYTF
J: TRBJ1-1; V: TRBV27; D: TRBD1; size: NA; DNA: TGTGCCAGCAGTTCGGGACAGGGAAAGGTGAACACTGAAGCTTTCTTT; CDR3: CASSSGQGKVNTEAFF
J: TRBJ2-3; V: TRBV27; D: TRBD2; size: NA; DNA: TGTGCCAGCCAACTAGCGGGAGAGCGCACAGATACGCAGTATTTT; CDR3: CASQLAGERTDTQYF
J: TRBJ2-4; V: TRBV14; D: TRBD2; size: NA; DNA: TGTGCCAGCAGCCAAGAAGGTTCGGGAGGGGCCTCTGTCATTCAGTACTTC; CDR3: CASSQEGSGGASVIQYF
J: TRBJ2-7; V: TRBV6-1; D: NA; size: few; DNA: TGTGCCAGCAGTGAAAGCGGTAGGTCCTACGAGCAGTACTTC; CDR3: CASSESGRSYEQYF
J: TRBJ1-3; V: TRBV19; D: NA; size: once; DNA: TGTGCCAGTAGCCAGGTCCCGGGAAACACCATATATTTT; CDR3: CASSQVPGNTIYF
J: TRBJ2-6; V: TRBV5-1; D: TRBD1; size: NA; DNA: TGCGCCAGCAGCTTAACCGGGACAGGGGGATCTGGGGCCAACGTCCTGACTTTC; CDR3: CASSLTGTGGSGANVLTF
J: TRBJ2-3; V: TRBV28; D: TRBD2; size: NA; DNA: TGTGCCAGCAGTCGTTTACCTAGCGGGAGGCGGACAGATACTAAGCAGTATTTT; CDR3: CASSRLPSGRRTDTKQYF
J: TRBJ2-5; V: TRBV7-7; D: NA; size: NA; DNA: TGTGCTAGCAGCTACACCCTGACAGGGCGGGGAGAGACCCAGTACTTC; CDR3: CASSYTLTGRGETQYF
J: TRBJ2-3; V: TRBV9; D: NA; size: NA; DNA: TGTGCCAGCAGCGCCTCAGGACAGCTCACAGATACGCAGTATTTT; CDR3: CASSASGQLTDTQYF
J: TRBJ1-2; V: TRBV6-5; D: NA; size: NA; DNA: TGTGCCAGCAGTCCCCGCCCAGACTTCAACTATGGCTACACCTTC; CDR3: CASSPRPDFNYGYTF
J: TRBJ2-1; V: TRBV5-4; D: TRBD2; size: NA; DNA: TGTGCCAGCAGTTTTAGCGGGAGGGCCGGATCCTACAATGAGCAGTTCTTC; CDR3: CASSFSGRAGSYNEQFF
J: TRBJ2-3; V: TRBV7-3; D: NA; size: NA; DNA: TGTGCCAGCAGCTTAAGTGGGCAGATGGATACGCAGTATTTT; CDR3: CASSLSGQMDTQYF
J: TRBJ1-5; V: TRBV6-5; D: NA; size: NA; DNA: TGTGCCAGCAGTAATTACAGAAATCAGCCCCAGCATTTT; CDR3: CASSNYRNQPQHF
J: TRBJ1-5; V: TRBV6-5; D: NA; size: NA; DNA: TGTGCCAGCTCTACCGCAGGGTATAGCAATCAGCCCCAGCATTTT; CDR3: CASSTAGYSNQPQHF
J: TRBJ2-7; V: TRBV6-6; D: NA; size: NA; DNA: TGTGCCAGCAGTTACTCGACGGCGGTCGAGCAGTACTTC; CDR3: CASSYSTAVEQYF
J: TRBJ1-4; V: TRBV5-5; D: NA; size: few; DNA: TGTGCCAGCAGCTTTGAAGCCCACAGGACTAATGAAAAACTGTTTTTT; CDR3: CASSFEAHRTNEKLFF
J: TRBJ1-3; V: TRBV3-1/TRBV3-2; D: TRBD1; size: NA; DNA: TGTGCCAGCAGCCGCGGACAGGCGGGAGGAAACACCATATATTTT; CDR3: CASSRGQAGGNTIYF
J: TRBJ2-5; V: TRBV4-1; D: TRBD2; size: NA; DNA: TGCGCCAGCAGCCAACTAGCGGCGGTGGCAGCGGCCCAAGAGACCCAGTACTTC; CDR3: CASSQLAAVAAAQETQYF
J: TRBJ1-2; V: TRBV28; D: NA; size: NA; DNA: TGTGCCAGTGGACAGCTATATTATGGCTACACCTTC; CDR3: CASGQLYYGYTF
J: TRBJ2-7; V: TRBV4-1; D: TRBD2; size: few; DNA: TGCGCCAGCAGCCACAGACTAGCGGGAGGAATCTACGAGCAGTACTTC; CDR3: CASSHRLAGGIYEQYF
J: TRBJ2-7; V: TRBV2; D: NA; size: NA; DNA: TGTGCCAGCAAAAAACAGCCGTTCTACGAGCAGTACTTC; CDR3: CASKKQPFYEQYF